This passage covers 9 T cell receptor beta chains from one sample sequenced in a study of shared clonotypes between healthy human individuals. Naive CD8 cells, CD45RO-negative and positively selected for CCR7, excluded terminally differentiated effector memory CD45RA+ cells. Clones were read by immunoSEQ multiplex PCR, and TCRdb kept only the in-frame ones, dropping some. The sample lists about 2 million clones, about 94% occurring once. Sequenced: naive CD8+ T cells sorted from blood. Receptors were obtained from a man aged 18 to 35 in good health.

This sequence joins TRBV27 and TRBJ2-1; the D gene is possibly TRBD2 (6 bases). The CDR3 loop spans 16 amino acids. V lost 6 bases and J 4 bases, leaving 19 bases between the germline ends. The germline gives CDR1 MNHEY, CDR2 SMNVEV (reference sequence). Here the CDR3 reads CASSPGTAGIYNEQFF. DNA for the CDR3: TGTGCCAGCAGCCCTGGAACAGCGGGCATATACAATGAGCAGTTCTTC.

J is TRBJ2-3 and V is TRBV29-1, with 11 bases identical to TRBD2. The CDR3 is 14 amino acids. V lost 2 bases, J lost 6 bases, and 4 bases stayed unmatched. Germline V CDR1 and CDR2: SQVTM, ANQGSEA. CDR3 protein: CSVELLAGADTQYF. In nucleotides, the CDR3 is TGCAGCGTTGAATTACTAGCGGGAGCTGATACGCAGTATTTT.

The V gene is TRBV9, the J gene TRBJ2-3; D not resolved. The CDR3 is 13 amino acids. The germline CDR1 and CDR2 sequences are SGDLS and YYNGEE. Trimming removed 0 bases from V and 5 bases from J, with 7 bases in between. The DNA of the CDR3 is TGTGCCAGCAGCGTAGATACACAAGATACGCAGTATTTT. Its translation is CASSVDTQDTQYF.

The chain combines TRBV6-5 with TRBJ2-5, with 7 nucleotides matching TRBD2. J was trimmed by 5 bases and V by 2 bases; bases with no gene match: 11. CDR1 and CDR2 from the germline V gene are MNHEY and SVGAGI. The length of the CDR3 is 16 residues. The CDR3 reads CASSYGREGSGETQYF. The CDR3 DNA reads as TGTGCCAGCAGTTACGGGAGGGAGGGGTCGGGTGAGACCCAGTACTTC.

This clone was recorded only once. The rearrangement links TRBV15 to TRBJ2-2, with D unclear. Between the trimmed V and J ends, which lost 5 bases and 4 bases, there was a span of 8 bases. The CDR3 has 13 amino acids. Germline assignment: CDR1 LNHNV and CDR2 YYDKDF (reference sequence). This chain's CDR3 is CATSPSFTGELFF. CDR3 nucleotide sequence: TGTGCCACCAGCCCCAGCTTCACCGGGGAGCTGTTTTTT.

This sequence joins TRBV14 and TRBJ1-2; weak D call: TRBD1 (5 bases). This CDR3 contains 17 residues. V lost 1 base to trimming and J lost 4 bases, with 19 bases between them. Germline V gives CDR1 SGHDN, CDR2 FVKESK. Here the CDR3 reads CASSQGQDIYRSYGYTF. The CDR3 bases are TGTGCCAGCAGCCAAGGACAAGACATCTACAGGAGCTATGGCTACACCTTC.

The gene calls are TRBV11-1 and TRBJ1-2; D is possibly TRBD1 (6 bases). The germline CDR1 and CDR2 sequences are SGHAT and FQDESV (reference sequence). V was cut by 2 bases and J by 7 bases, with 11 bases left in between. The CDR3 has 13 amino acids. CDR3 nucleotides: TGTGCCAGCAGCTTAATGACAGGATCTGGCTACACCTTC. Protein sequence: CASSLMTGSGYTF. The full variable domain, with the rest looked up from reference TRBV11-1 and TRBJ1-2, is EAEVAQSPRYKITEKSQAVAFWCDPISGHATLYWYRQILGQGPELLVQFQDESVVDDSQLPKDRFSAERLKGVDSTLKIQPAELGDSAMYLCASSLMTGSGYTFGSGTRLTVV.

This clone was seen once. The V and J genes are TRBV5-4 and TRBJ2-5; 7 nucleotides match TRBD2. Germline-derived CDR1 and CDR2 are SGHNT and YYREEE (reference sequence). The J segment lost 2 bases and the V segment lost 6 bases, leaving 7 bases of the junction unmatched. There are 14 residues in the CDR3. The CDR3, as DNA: TGTGCCAGCACCGCGGGAGCGGCTCAAGAGACCCAGTACTTC. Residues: CASTAGAAQETQYF.

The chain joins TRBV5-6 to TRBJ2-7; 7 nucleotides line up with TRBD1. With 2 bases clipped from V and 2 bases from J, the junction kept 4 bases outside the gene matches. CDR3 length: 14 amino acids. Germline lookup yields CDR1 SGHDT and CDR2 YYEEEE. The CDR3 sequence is CASSFWDSPYEQYF. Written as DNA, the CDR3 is TGTGCCAGCAGCTTCTGGGACAGCCCCTACGAGCAGTACTTC.